This T cell receptor (beta chain) emerged from a study of blood T cell repertoires in COVID-19. Study at large: The United States, Italy and Spain were the sources of the acute and convalescent COVID-19 samples. Sources were T cells, B-cell-depleted T cells, or PBMCs; the material itself was cDNA or gDNA.

Sequencing used immunoSEQ multiplex PCR; TCRdb keeps in-frame clones, though not all of them. The sample comprises more than 200,000 clones, 83% of which are singletons, and more than 6.5% rests with the top ten. Germline CDR1 and CDR2: MNHNS and SASEGT. Trimming removed 3 bases at V and 5 bases at J, with 9 bases between. This CDR3 spans 13 amino acids. The clonotype originates from a man aged 40-55 years with active or convalescent COVID-19. Input material: peripheral blood. V is TRBV6-1 and J is TRBJ2-3; D gene unclear. Here the CDR3 DNA reads TGTGCCAGCAGTGAGAGCGATGTAGATACGCAGTATTTT. This sequence encodes CASSESDVDTQYF.